The 14 T cell receptor beta chains presented below share a single source sample, sequenced in a study of T cell responses to AZD1222 COVID-19 vaccine. Sequencing used immunoSEQ multiplex PCR; TCRdb keeps in-frame clones, though not all of them. The sample yields 95,000 to 110,000 clones, around 90% seen once. The input for sequencing was peripheral blood, taken on day 0 of AZD1222 vaccination. Receptors originate from an adult in good health.

The genes are TRBV6-2 or TRBV6-3 and TRBJ1-2; D not certain. CDR1 and CDR2 (germline): MNHEY, SVGEGT. The CDR3 contains 14 residues. V was cut by 0 bases and J by 0 bases, with 5 bases left in between. The CDR3 DNA sequence: TGTGCCAGCAGTTACTCAGAAGCTAACTATGGCTACACCTTC. The encoded protein is CASSYSEANYGYTF.

This rearrangement joins TRBV3-1 (or the pseudogene TRBV3-2) to TRBJ1-2; 7 bases match TRBD1. Germline V gives CDR1 LGHDT, CDR2 YNNKEL (reference sequence). The CDR3 length is 13 residues. V shed 4 bases and J 6 bases; nucleotides not matched to a gene: 5. CDR3 sequence: CASSPGGRDGYTF. DNA for the CDR3: TGTGCCAGCAGCCCAGGGGGGCGCGATGGCTACACCTTC.

This chain uses TRBV28 with TRBJ1-6, with 10 bases identical to TRBD1. The CDR3 has 16 residues. Looked up from germline, CDR1 is MDHEN and CDR2 is SYDVKM. V was pared by 5 bases and J by 5 bases, with 6 bases of the junction left unmatched. This CDR3 reads CASSLQTGGHNSPLHF. The DNA for the CDR3 is TGTGCCAGCAGTCTCCAGACAGGGGGCCATAATTCACCCCTCCACTTT.

This clone was seen just once. The chain joins TRBV23-1 to TRBJ1-2, with D hard to call. TRBV23-1 is an ORF, with its function uncertain. CDR3 length: 17 amino acids. V lost 3 bases, J lost 2 bases, and 19 bases lay in between. The CDR3, as DNA: TGCGCCAGCAGTCACAGAGGCAGGACGGGAGAAAACTATGGCTACACCTTC. Its protein product is CASSHRGRTGENYGYTF.

The CDR3 is CASSHPFQPQHF. Here the CDR3 DNA reads TGTGCCAGTAGTCACCCATTTCAGCCCCAGCATTTT. V gene TRBV19 combines with J gene TRBJ1-5; D uncertain. The CDR3 has 12 amino acids. CDR1 is LNHDA, CDR2 SQIVND, per germline (reference sequence). Trimming took off 5 bases at V and 6 bases at J, with 8 bases between the two ends. Looking up the rest from reference TRBV19 and TRBJ1-5 gives the full variable domain: DGGITQSPKYLFRKEGQNVTLSCEQNLNHDAMYWYRQDPGQGLRLIYYSQIVNDFQKGDIAEGYSVSREKKESFPLTVTSAQKNPTAFYLCASSHPFQPQHFGDGTRLSIL.

This sequence joins TRBV12-5 and TRBJ2-3; D tentatively reads TRBD1 or TRBD2 (5 bases each). CDR1 LGHNT and CDR2 FRNRAP come from the germline V gene. The CDR3 has 13 amino acids. Between the trimmed V and J ends, which lost 6 bases and 6 bases, there was a span of 13 bases. CDR3: CASGIGTTDTQYF. In nucleotides, the CDR3 is TGTGCTAGTGGCATCGGGACCACGGATACGCAGTATTTT.

The rearrangement uses TRBV19 and TRBJ1-3; maybe TRBD1 (5 bases). This CDR3 has 17 amino acids. Germline CDR1 is LNHDA and CDR2 is SQIVND (reference sequence). V was trimmed by 5 bases and J by 7 bases, leaving 24 bases between them. CDR3 protein: CASSAQMGDPKGNTIYF. CDR3 sequence (DNA): TGTGCCAGTAGTGCCCAAATGGGGGACCCTAAAGGGAACACCATATATTTT.

The sample holds a few counts of this clone. The chain combines TRBV30 with TRBJ1-2, with 7 positions matching TRBD1. The CDR3 totals 16 residues. Germline V gene sequence: CDR1 GTSNPN, CDR2 SVGIG (reference sequence). V was pared by 5 bases and J by 7 bases, with 19 bases of the junction left unmatched. The CDR3 loop reads CAWSGQVRALTSGYTF. CDR3 sequence (DNA): TGTGCCTGGTCCGGACAGGTACGAGCCCTAACTAGTGGCTACACCTTC.

This clone has only a few counts. The CDR3, as DNA: TGCGCCAGCAGCTTGGGACAGGGGGGAAACACCATATATTTT. Translating it yields CASSLGQGGNTIYF. J is TRBJ1-3 and V is TRBV5-1; 8 bases fit TRBD1. V lost 0 bases and J lost 4; bases outside the gene matches: 0. Per the germline V gene, CDR1 is SGHRS and CDR2 is YFSETQ. The CDR3 covers 14 residues.

This clone was recorded once. The chain couples TRBV6-2 or TRBV6-3 to TRBJ2-7, with 7 nucleotides matching TRBD2. J gave up 7 bases and V 5 bases, and 11 bases lay outside the gene matches. CDR1 MNHEY and CDR2 SVGEGT come from the germline V gene. The CDR3 is 14 amino acids. For the CDR3, the DNA is TGTGCCAGCAGTACGGGGGGATCCTTGGGGGAGCAGTACTTC. This sequence encodes CASSTGGSLGEQYF.

The chain uses TRBV2 and TRBJ1-4; 9 bases line up with TRBD1. CDR3 length: 16 residues. Germline CDR1 reads SNHLY; CDR2 reads FYNNEI. V dropped 4 bases and J dropped 2; count of bases not matched to a gene: 5. This CDR3 is CASSGGQGRTNEKLFF. CDR3 nucleotides: TGTGCCAGCAGTGGGGGACAGGGTAGGACTAATGAAAAACTGTTTTTT. Drawing the rest from reference TRBV2 and TRBJ1-4, the complete variable domain is EPEVTQTPSHQVTQMGQEVILRCVPISNHLYFYWYRQILGQKVEFLVSFYNNEISEKSEIFDDQFSVERPDGSNFTLKIRSTKLEDSAMYFCASSGGQGRTNEKLFFGSGTQLSVL.

The chain links TRBV6-5 to TRBJ1-4; no reliable D call. V lost 2 bases to trimming and J lost 8 bases, with 12 bases between them. The CDR3 loop spans 14 amino acids. From germline, CDR1 is MNHEY and CDR2 SVGAGI. The CDR3 is CASSYQRDKEKLFF. The CDR3, as DNA: TGTGCCAGCAGTTACCAGAGGGATAAAGAAAAACTGTTTTTT.

The genes are TRBV18 and TRBJ2-1, with 10 bases identical to TRBD2. The CDR3 spans 17 residues. Trimming removed 3 bases from V and 7 bases from J; junction bases left unmatched: 12. Germline V gives CDR1 KGHSH, CDR2 LQKENI. The CDR3 spells CASSPPLGTSVGNEQFF. The CDR3 DNA is TGTGCCAGCTCACCCCCGTTAGGGACTAGCGTCGGGAATGAGCAGTTCTTC. Combining the CDR3 with reference TRBV18 and TRBJ2-1 gives the whole variable domain NAGVMQNPRHLVRRRGQEARLRCSPMKGHSHVYWYRQLPEEGLKFMVYLQKENIIDESGMPKERFSAEFPKEGPSILRIQQVVRGDSAAYFCASSPPLGTSVGNEQFFGPGTRLTVL.

This sequence joins TRBV5-4 and TRBJ2-7, with TRBD1 matching 8 bases. V dropped 4 bases and J dropped 4; count of bases not matched to a gene: 4. The CDR3 is made up of 13 amino acids. Germline V CDR1 and CDR2: SGHNT, YYREEE (reference sequence). This CDR3 reads CASSAGGRYEQYF. The CDR3 bases are TGTGCCAGCAGCGCAGGGGGCAGGTACGAGCAGTACTTC.